This TCR beta chain was observed in a study of blood T cell repertoires in COVID-19. As for the study in general: The analysed material was cDNA or gDNA that came from T cells, B-cell-depleted T cells, or PBMCs.

Germline lookup yields CDR1 SEHNR and CDR2 FQNEAQ (reference sequence). The CDR3 spans 17 residues. V dropped 4 bases and J dropped 2; count of bases not matched to a gene: 8. Sequenced by immunoSEQ multiplex PCR; TCRdb stores in-frame clones only, minus some. The sample lists 250,000 to 350,000 clones; about 87% were seen once. The source material was peripheral blood. This receptor was obtained from a woman aged 45-60 years with COVID-19, enrolled during active disease. The chain carries TRBV7-9 and TRBJ2-3; 11 nucleotides match TRBD1. CDR3: CASSSPGQGVFTDTQYF. The CDR3 nucleotides read TGTGCCAGCAGCTCGCCGGGACAGGGGGTTTTCACAGATACGCAGTATTTT. Full variable domain (rest looked up from reference TRBV7-9 and TRBJ2-3): DTGVSQNPRHKITKRGQNVTFRCDPISEHNRLYWYRQTLGQGPEFLTYFQNEAQLEKSRLLSDRFSAERPKGSFSTLEIQRTEQGDSAMYLCASSSPGQGVFTDTQYFGPGTRLTVL.